The clone carrying this T cell receptor (beta chain) has only one observation. Antigen unknown. There was relapse after autologous stem cell transplantation in every patient, and there was variation in brentuximab vedotin exposure. Germline V gene data show CDR1 as SGHRS and CDR2 as YFSETQ. The length of the CDR3 is 15 residues. V shed 4 bases and J 3 bases; nucleotides not matched to a gene: 8. The protocol was immunoSEQ multiplex PCR, while the TCRdb copy is restricted to in-frame clones and leaves out a portion. The repertoire holds about 50,000 clones, with around 90% as singletons. The source of the sample is a study of PD-1 blockade in classical Hodgkin lymphoma. Whole-study results and caveats: With respect to the repertoire differences, their causes, possibly disease activity or prior therapy, remain undefined.

This chain uses TRBV5-1 with TRBJ1-1; 8 bases map to TRBD1. Sample: peripheral blood mononuclear cells (PBMCs), taken before the second cycle of nivolumab. The TCR originated in a human donor with classical Hodgkin lymphoma. This CDR3 is CASSTYRGKDTEAFF. CDR3 DNA sequence: TGCGCCAGCAGCACTTACAGGGGGAAGGACACTGAAGCTTTCTTT.